The 13 T cell receptor beta chains below all came from one sample that was sequenced in a study of OX40 agonist ivuxolimab in advanced cancers. The table came from immunoSEQ multiplex PCR; TCRdb's copy has only in-frame clones and leaves some out. Of about 14,000 clones in the sample, approximately 80% were seen once. Sample: CD4+ or CD8+ T cells sorted from blood, taken in a trial of the OX40 agonist ivuxolimab. These receptors were taken from an adult with an advanced solid tumor such as melanoma, head and neck, liver or kidney cancer.

This chain links TRBV5-1 with TRBJ1-3, with D uncertain. Trimming removed 1 base at V and 4 bases at J, with 15 bases between. Germline CDR1 reads SGHRS; CDR2 reads YFSETQ. This CDR3 has 16 amino acids. In DNA form, the CDR3 reads TGCGCCAGCAGCTTGCATTTTTTGGGGTCAGGAAACACCATATATTTT. Translated: CASSLHFLGSGNTIYF.

This chain connects TRBV7-3 to TRBJ2-3; either TRBD1 or TRBD2 may fit D (6 bases each). CDR3 length equals 17 residues. CDR1 is SGHTA, CDR2 FQGTGA, per germline. Trimming removed 2 bases at V and 0 bases at J, with 15 bases between. This chain's CDR3 is CASSLGGGPSSTDTQYF. The CDR3 DNA is TGTGCCAGCAGCTTAGGAGGGGGACCCTCTAGCACAGATACGCAGTATTTT.

This clone came up once. This rearrangement joins TRBV28 to TRBJ2-1; D is unresolved. The germline V gene encodes CDR1 MDHEN and CDR2 SYDVKM. The CDR3 is made up of 12 amino acids. The germline V and J ends were trimmed by 2 bases and 7 bases, with 6 bases remaining between them. The CDR3, as DNA: TGTGCCAGCAGTTTAGGCAGGAATGAGCAGTTCTTC. Translating gives CASSLGRNEQFF. The full variable domain, completed using reference TRBV28 and TRBJ2-1, is DVKVTQSSRYLVKRTGEKVFLECVQDMDHENMFWYRQDPGLGLRLIYFSYDVKMKEKGDIPEGYSVSREKKERFSLILESASTNQTSMYLCASSLGRNEQFFGPGTRLTVL.

The chain links TRBV13 to TRBJ2-7; tentatively, D is TRBD2 (5 bases). The V gene lost 5 bases and the J gene lost 3 bases, with 11 bases spanning the gap. Looked up from germline, CDR1 is PRHDT and CDR2 is FYEKMQ (reference sequence). The CDR3 length is 13 residues. The CDR3 reads CASSPPRGYEQYF. The CDR3 DNA follows: TGTGCCAGCAGCCCACCCCGGGGCTACGAGCAGTACTTC.

This chain uses TRBV11-2 with TRBJ2-7; D is perhaps TRBD2 (5 bases). Germline V CDR1 and CDR2: SGHAT, FQNNGV. The CDR3 runs to 13 residues. Trimming left V 4 bases short and J 3 bases short, with 10 bases between. CDR3 in amino acids: CASSSGLFYEQYF. For the CDR3, the DNA is TGTGCCAGCAGCTCCGGACTCTTCTACGAGCAGTACTTC.

The V gene is TRBV18, the J gene TRBJ2-7, with D hard to call. Germline V CDR1 and CDR2: KGHSH, LQKENI. The CDR3 loop spans 14 amino acids. V shed 3 bases and J shed 0 bases, with 9 bases lying between them. CDR3 DNA sequence: TGTGCCAGCTCACCCGGAGAGAGCTCCTACGAGCAGTACTTC. Its protein is CASSPGESSYEQYF.

The CDR3 DNA follows: TGTGCCAGCAGTTTGCGGGACTCCCGGATGGATGAGCAGTTCTTC. Translation gives CASSLRDSRMDEQFF. The rearrangement uses TRBV25-1 and TRBJ2-1, with a possible D match to TRBD2 (6 bases). CDR3 size: 15 residues. CDR1 is MGHDK and CDR2 is SYGVNS in the germline V gene. V dropped 5 bases and J dropped 8 bases, with 19 bases sitting between them.

V is TRBV4-3 and J is TRBJ2-1; D is undetermined. The CDR3 spans 13 residues. V was clipped by 0 bases and J by 8 bases, with 8 bases between them. Germline V gives CDR1 LGHNA, CDR2 YSLEER. CDR3 protein: CASSQEGSHEQFF. The CDR3, as DNA: TGCGCCAGCAGCCAAGAGGGGTCGCATGAGCAGTTCTTC.

The chain recombines TRBV19 with TRBJ2-2, with D perhaps matching TRBD2 (5 bases). CDR1 is LNHDA, CDR2 SQIVND, per germline (reference sequence). The V and J ends lost 3 bases and 1 base respectively, with 12 bases between them. CDR3 length: 16 amino acids. The CDR3 coding sequence is TGTGCCAGTAGTATCCCCAGCGGAGTGAACACCGGGGAGCTGTTTTTT. Amino acids: CASSIPSGVNTGELFF.

This clone has just one count. This chain links TRBV29-1 with TRBJ1-2; the D is unclear. The germline V and J ends were trimmed by 4 bases and 1 base, with 10 bases remaining between them. The CDR3 is made up of 13 amino acids. CDR1 and CDR2 from the germline V gene are SQVTM and ANQGSEA. CDR3 in amino acids: CSVGPEDNYGYTF. The CDR3 DNA follows: TGCAGCGTTGGTCCGGAGGATAACTATGGCTACACCTTC.

The J gene is TRBJ2-2, the V gene TRBV4-2; D gene ambiguous. The V and J ends lost 3 bases and 6 bases respectively, with 5 bases between them. The CDR3 covers 12 residues. Germline V lookup: CDR1 LGHNA, CDR2 YNFKEQ. CDR3 region: CASSHPPGELFF. The CDR3 DNA sequence: TGTGCCAGCAGCCACCCGCCCGGGGAGCTGTTTTTT.

The chain combines TRBV29-1 with TRBJ2-1; tentative D call: TRBD2 (5 bases). The CDR3 extends over 10 amino acids. The germline gives CDR1 SQVTM, CDR2 ANQGSEA. Trimming left V 4 bases short and J 8 bases short, with 6 bases between. The CDR3 DNA reads TGCAGCGTTGGGGAGTATGAGCAGTTCTTC. Its protein product is CSVGEYEQFF.

This clone turned up a few times. This chain links TRBV9 with TRBJ2-1, with TRBD1 identical over 11 bases. The CDR3 is 14 residues long. The V gene's germline CDR1 is SGDLS and CDR2 YYNGEE. Losses at the gene ends were 4 bases for V and 16 bases for J; bases not matched to a gene: 13. CDR3 DNA sequence: TGTGCCAGCAGCCCTAGGACAGGGGGCAGGACTCGTTTCTTC. Encoded protein: CASSPRTGGRTRFF.